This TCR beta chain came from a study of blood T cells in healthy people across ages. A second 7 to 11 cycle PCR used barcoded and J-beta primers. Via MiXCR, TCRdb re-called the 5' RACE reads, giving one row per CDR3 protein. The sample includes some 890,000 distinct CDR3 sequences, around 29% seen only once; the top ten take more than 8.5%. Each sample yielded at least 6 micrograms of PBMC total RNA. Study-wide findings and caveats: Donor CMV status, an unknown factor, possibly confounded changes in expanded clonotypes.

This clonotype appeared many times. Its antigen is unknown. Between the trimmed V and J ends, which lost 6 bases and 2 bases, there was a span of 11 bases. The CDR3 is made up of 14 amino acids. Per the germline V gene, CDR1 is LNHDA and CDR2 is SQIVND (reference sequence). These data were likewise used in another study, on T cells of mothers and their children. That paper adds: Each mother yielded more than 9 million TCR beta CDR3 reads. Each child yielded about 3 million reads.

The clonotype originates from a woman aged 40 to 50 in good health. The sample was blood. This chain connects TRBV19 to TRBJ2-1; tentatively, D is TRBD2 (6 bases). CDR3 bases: TGTGCCAGTAGCGGGACTTCAACCTACAATGAGCAGTTCTTC. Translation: CASSGTSTYNEQFF. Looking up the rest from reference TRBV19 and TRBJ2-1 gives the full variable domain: DGGITQSPKYLFRKEGQNVTLSCEQNLNHDAMYWYRQDPGQGLRLIYYSQIVNDFQKGDIAEGYSVSREKKESFPLTVTSAQKNPTAFYLCASSGTSTYNEQFFGPGTRLTVL.